This T cell receptor beta chain stems from a study of cytomegalovirus exposure and HLA in healthy donors. Study-level information: The 120 validation repertoires, a later analysis reported, used the same platform as the 600 to 850 repertoires from the first cohort. Study results and limitations: The study recorded more than 150 TCR beta chains that were cytomegalovirus-associated. For most TCR sequences rarity was the rule, although some public TCRs occurred in many donors.

This clone showed up just once. Its antigen remains unidentified. After removal of 8 bases from V and 3 bases from J, the junction contained 11 bases not matched to a gene. This CDR3 spans 15 amino acids. Germline CDR1 and CDR2: MNHEY and SMNVEV (reference sequence). Assay used: immunoSEQ multiplex PCR; TCRdb lists only in-frame clones, some missing. The top ten hold approximately 2.9% of the sample, which has 100,000 to 130,000 clones, approximately 85% seen once. The sample was PBMCs. The sequence was obtained from a woman aged 18-35 years in good health and CMV-seronegative. The chain employs TRBV27 and TRBJ2-7; TRBD1 matches 9 bases. This CDR3 is CASSAGQGIVYEQYF. CDR3 nucleotide sequence: TGTGCCAGCTCCGCGGGACAGGGAATTGTCTACGAGCAGTACTTC.